Listed here is a single TCR beta chain. Method: immunoSEQ multiplex PCR; TCRdb's copy keeps in-frame clones and lacks some. Seen here are tens of thousands of clones, around 94% observed once, and the top ten hold approximately 17%. The entry originates in a study of human versus mouse CDR3 diversity and MHC coevolution. The CDR3 sequence is 15 residues long. CDR1 and CDR2 from the germline V gene are KGHSH and LQKENI. V shed 4 bases, J shed 0 bases, and the junction held 1 base outside the gene matches. This clonotype originated in a person between 55 and 70 years old in good health. This chain joins TRBV18 and TRBJ2-7, with 12 nucleotides matching TRBD2. Sequencing input: naive CD4+ T cells from blood. Sample subset: CD45RO-negative CD62L-positive naive CD4 T cells. The CDR3 region is CASSQTSGSSYEQYF. The CDR3 DNA sequence: TGTGCCAGCTCACAGACTAGCGGGAGCTCCTACGAGCAGTACTTC.